This TCR beta chain emerged from a study of glioma-infiltrating T cells. The study's findings and limits: Non-neoplastic patients had below-expected tissue-blood divergence, while all gliomas exceeded expectation.

This clonotype was detected only a few times. Antigen: not known. Amplification of TCR alpha and beta CDR3 regions from RNA used iRepertoire nested multiplex PCR. Input was 100-400 ng of tissue mRNA or PBMC total RNA. TCRdb processed the multiplex PCR reads anew with MiXCR; each CDR3 protein has one entry. The table shows 95,000 to 110,000 distinct CDR3 sequences, with about 30% occurring only once. Germline CDR1 and CDR2: LNHDA and SQIVND (reference sequence). CDR3 length equals 15 residues. V gave up 7 bases and J gave up 4 bases; unmatched junction bases: 9. This clonotype originated in a human donor with low-grade glioma or glioblastoma, undergoing nonglioma brain surgery, or in good health (not recorded which). The chain recombines TRBV19 with TRBJ1-5, with 8 bases lining up with TRBD1. Sequencing was performed on glioma tissue, nonneoplastic brain tissue, or PBMCs (not recorded which). The CDR3 sequence: CASTEDRENNQPQHF. Here the CDR3 DNA reads TGTGCCAGTACCGAGGACAGGGAAAATAATCAGCCCCAGCATTTT.